The 16 T cell receptor beta chains presented below share a single source sample, sequenced in a study of blood T cell repertoires in COVID-19. Sequencing used immunoSEQ multiplex PCR; TCRdb keeps in-frame clones, though not all of them. Of 150,000 to 200,000 clones detected, around 80% appear once; the ten largest clones hold 6% to 7.5%. What was sequenced was peripheral blood. Receptors were obtained from a man aged 65 to 85 with active or convalescent COVID-19.

As DNA, the CDR3 is TGTGCCAGCAGGCCAGCCTGGGCGAGAGAGCAGTTCTTC. Its translation: CASRPAWAREQFF. The genes are TRBV6-5 and TRBJ2-1; no reliable D call. This CDR3 is 13 amino acids long. From germline, CDR1 is MNHEY and CDR2 SVGAGI. The V and J ends lost 6 bases and 10 bases respectively, with 16 bases between them.

The chain couples TRBV6-5 to TRBJ1-4, with D possibly matching TRBD1 (6 bases). Germline V gives CDR1 MNHEY, CDR2 SVGAGI. V lost 6 bases and J 4 bases, leaving 9 bases between the germline ends. This CDR3 has 13 residues. As DNA, the CDR3 is TGTGCCAGCAGACAGGGATATAATGAAAAACTGTTTTTT. Protein product: CASRQGYNEKLFF.

J is TRBJ1-1 and V is TRBV29-1; no clear D. This CDR3 comprises 13 residues. CDR1 is SQVTM and CDR2 is ANQGSEA in the germline V gene. The germline V and J ends were trimmed by 3 bases and 2 bases, with 10 bases remaining between them. The CDR3 spells CSVDTGINTEAFF. As DNA, the CDR3 is TGCAGCGTTGATACGGGAATTAACACTGAAGCTTTCTTT.

V is TRBV2 and J is TRBJ1-6; 8 positions agree with TRBD1. Germline CDR1 reads SNHLY; CDR2 reads FYNNEI. The ends lost 5 bases at V and 11 bases at J; junction bases unmatched: 14. This CDR3 is built from 16 residues. The CDR3 is CASSPPGQAPSPPLHF. The CDR3 coding sequence is TGTGCCAGCAGTCCCCCGGGACAGGCACCTTCACCACCCCTCCACTTT.

DNA for the CDR3: TGCGCCAGCAGCCCACAAACGGGGGCCTACAATGAGCAGTTCTTC. Its protein is CASSPQTGAYNEQFF. This sequence joins TRBV4-1 and TRBJ2-1, with D possibly TRBD2 on 6 matching bases. Germline V CDR1 and CDR2: MGHRA, YSYEKL. There are 15 residues in the CDR3. V was pared by 4 bases and J by 2 bases, with 12 bases between.

This chain uses TRBV30 with TRBJ1-5; D perhaps matches TRBD1 (6 bases). Germline loops: CDR1 GTSNPN, CDR2 SVGIG (reference sequence). Trimming removed 4 bases from V and 7 bases from J, with 23 bases in between. CDR3 length equals 16 residues. CDR3 protein: CAWTLRGGGWVQPQHF. For the CDR3, the DNA is TGTGCCTGGACATTGAGAGGGGGAGGGTGGGTCCAGCCCCAGCATTTT.

This clone appeared a single time. This chain uses TRBV27 with TRBJ1-1; 7 bases line up with TRBD1. V lost 9 bases to trimming and J lost 8 bases; unmatched junction nucleotides: 12. CDR1 is MNHEY and CDR2 is SMNVEV in the germline V gene (reference sequence). This CDR3 is built from 13 residues. CDR3 nucleotide sequence: TGTGCCAGAGACCGGGACAGAGACAAGGAAGCTTTCTTT. This sequence encodes CARDRDRDKEAFF.

There are a few counts of this clone. The rearrangement links TRBV7-2 to TRBJ1-1, with no clear D. Germline-derived CDR1 and CDR2 are SGHTA and FQGNSA. The germline V and J ends were trimmed by 3 bases and 6 bases, with 17 bases remaining between them. CDR3 length: 15 residues. The CDR3 sequence is CASSFLKGRAAEAFF. The CDR3 nucleotides are TGTGCCAGCAGCTTCCTAAAAGGTCGTGCGGCTGAAGCTTTCTTT. Variable domain in full (rest from reference TRBV7-2 and TRBJ1-1): GAGVSQSPSNKVTEKGKDVELRCDPISGHTALYWYRQSLGQGLEFLIYFQGNSAPDKSGLPSDRFSAERTGGSVSTLTIQRTQQEDSAVYLCASSFLKGRAAEAFFGQGTRLTVV.

CDR3 protein: CAWGEGFTGETQYF. The CDR3 nucleotides read TGTGCCTGGGGGGAGGGATTTACAGGAGAGACCCAGTACTTC. The chain couples TRBV30 to TRBJ2-5, with 7 bases identical to TRBD2. V trimming: 5 bases; J trimming: 4 bases; junction bases outside the gene matches: 10. This CDR3 has 14 amino acids. Per germline, CDR1 GTSNPN and CDR2 SVGIG (reference sequence).

V is TRBV2 and J is TRBJ1-5; D might be TRBD1 (5 bases). V was shortened by 7 bases and J by 5 bases, with 12 bases between the two germline ends. Germline CDR1 reads SNHLY; CDR2 reads FYNNEI. CDR3 size: 13 residues. The CDR3 bases are TGTGCCAGCACGCAGGGTGTGGATCAGCCCCAGCATTTT. It yields the protein CASTQGVDQPQHF.

This chain connects TRBV9 to TRBJ1-1, with TRBD1 identical over 8 bases. With V trimmed by 3 bases and J by 0 bases, 1 base remained unmatched. The CDR3 is 14 amino acids. Germline assignment: CDR1 SGDLS and CDR2 YYNGEE. The CDR3 is CASSADRVNTEAFF. CDR3 in DNA: TGTGCCAGCAGCGCGGACAGGGTGAACACTGAAGCTTTCTTT.

The chain recombines TRBV19 with TRBJ1-4, with D hard to call. V was clipped by 4 bases and J by 0 bases, with 3 bases between them. The CDR3 is made up of 13 amino acids. Germline V gene lookup returns CDR1 LNHDA and CDR2 SQIVND (reference sequence). Here the CDR3 DNA reads TGTGCCAGTAGTAGAGCAACTAATGAAAAACTGTTTTTT. Its protein is CASSRATNEKLFF.

V is TRBV6-5 and J is TRBJ2-1, with D possibly being TRBD1 (5 bases). The V and J ends lost 0 bases and 6 bases respectively, with 12 bases between them. Germline V gene sequence: CDR1 MNHEY, CDR2 SVGAGI. This CDR3 comprises 15 residues. The CDR3 here is CASSYSPTESNEQFF. CDR3 nucleotide sequence: TGTGCCAGCAGTTACTCTCCGACAGAGAGCAATGAGCAGTTCTTC.

The chain uses TRBV9 and TRBJ1-1; a weak D match, TRBD1 (5 bases). In germline, CDR1 is SGDLS, CDR2 YYNGEE. V gave up 4 bases and J gave up 4 bases, with 26 bases separating them. This CDR3 is 18 amino acids long. The CDR3 nucleotides are TGTGCCAGCAGCCGATCACCCGGGGGATTGTTGTTGAGCACTGAAGCTTTCTTT. Residues: CASSRSPGGLLLSTEAFF.

A note on this clone: Other DNA sequences in this sample translate to the same CDR3. V usage is TRBV7-9 and J usage is TRBJ1-2; 8 nucleotides match TRBD1. This CDR3 is built from 13 residues. Trimming took 5 bases from V and 5 from J; bases not matched to a gene: 4. CDR1 is SEHNR, CDR2 FQNEAQ, per germline (reference sequence). The CDR3 is CASSLTGEYGYTF. Written as DNA, the CDR3 is TGTGCCAGCAGCCTGACAGGGGAGTATGGCTACACCTTC. Full variable domain (missing parts from reference TRBV7-9 and TRBJ1-2): DTGVSQNPRHKITKRGQNVTFRCDPISEHNRLYWYRQTLGQGPEFLTYFQNEAQLEKSRLLSDRFSAERPKGSFSTLEIQRTEQGDSAMYLCASSLTGEYGYTFGSGTRLTVV.

The chain links TRBV11-2 to TRBJ1-3, with 8 bases fitting TRBD1. Germline lookup yields CDR1 SGHAT and CDR2 FQNNGV. The CDR3 is 17 amino acids. The J segment lost 0 bases and the V segment lost 4 bases, leaving 8 bases of the junction unmatched. The CDR3 loop is CASSSSRGPSSGNTIYF. CDR3 coding DNA: TGTGCCAGCAGCTCATCCAGGGGGCCTAGCTCTGGAAACACCATATATTTT. Based on the CDR3 plus reference TRBV11-2 and TRBJ1-3, the full variable domain is EAGVAQSPRYKIIEKRQSVAFWCNPISGHATLYWYQQILGQGPKLLIQFQNNGVVDDSQLPKDRFSAERLKGVDSTLKIQPAKLEDSAVYLCASSSSRGPSSGNTIYFGEGSWLTVV.